This T cell receptor (beta chain) was obtained from a study of CD8 T cells in ankylosing spondylitis. Notes on the study in general: Relatively rare in peripheral blood, disease-linked clones were also CD8+. Matched synovial fluid from ankylosing spondylitis patients was reported to be enriched for disease-linked clones. Among TCR beta sequences, a motif of eight highly homologous variants appeared characteristic of ankylosing spondylitis blood.

For TCR beta, libraries came from quantitative 5'-RACE with molecular barcodes. TCRdb used MiXCR to reprocess the 5' RACE reads, holding one entry per CDR3 protein. Of a few hundred thousand distinct CDR3 sequences listed, about 10% are singletons. This clonotype was observed many times. Its target is unknown. The CDR3 is 13 amino acids. Germline V gene lookup returns CDR1 DFQATT and CDR2 SNEGSKA (reference sequence). With 6 bases removed from V and 6 bases from J, the gap between germline ends came to 15 bases. This TCR was sampled from a male donor with ankylosing spondylitis or in good health (not recorded which). The V and J genes are TRBV20-1 and TRBJ2-1, with D possibly being TRBD2 (5 bases). The sequenced sample was blood, either unsorted or a sorted T cell fraction (not recorded which). This CDR3 is CSAPRENPNEQFF. The CDR3 DNA follows: TGCAGTGCCCCGAGGGAGAACCCCAATGAGCAGTTCTTC.